This record looks at one T cell receptor beta chain sequence and its context. Between the trimmed V and J ends, which lost 6 bases and 10 bases, there was a span of 22 bases. Germline-derived CDR1 and CDR2 are LNHDA and SQIVND (reference sequence). This CDR3 is 15 amino acids long. This specimen belongs to a study of T cell changes during pregnancy in multiple sclerosis. Profiling relied on immunoSEQ multiplex PCR, and the TCRdb table lists in-frame clones only, not all of them. The data show some 41,000 clones, roughly nine tenths seen once. The chain is built from TRBV19 and TRBJ2-1; D possibly corresponds to TRBD2 (6 bases). Sequences were derived from CD4+ T cells from peripheral blood mononuclear cells, sampled after pregnancy. The receptor was isolated from a female donor with multiple sclerosis, enrolled in a pregnancy study. CDR3 sequence (DNA): TGTGCCAGTAGACTCTTAGCGGACTTCCCCCGGGAGCAGTTCTTC. It specifies CASRLLADFPREQFF.